One and the same sample provided the 16 T cell receptor beta chains below, sequenced in a study of regulatory T cells in long-lasting Graves disease. CDR3-region Arm-PCR and iRepertoire HTBI primers produced the TCR beta libraries. TCRdb analysed the multiplex PCR reads with MiXCR anew, one entry per CDR3 protein. Here the sample spans some 560,000 distinct CDR3 sequences, around 16% being singletons. Time point of the sample: newly diagnosed GD, antithyroid drugs for less than 3 months. With RNA extracted from PBMCs as input, the TCR library was made. These data were likewise used in another study, on T cells in Graves' hyperthyroidism and ophthalmopathy.

Sequences were derived from peripheral blood mononuclear cells (PBMCs), sampled at new diagnosis, from a patient treated with antithyroid drugs. These receptors came from a woman aged 35-65 years with Graves disease.

This clonotype was observed many times. V and J are TRBV12-3 or TRBV12-4 and TRBJ1-1; D uncertain. The V end was cut by 6 bases, the J end by 3 bases, with 5 bases between. The CDR3 has 11 amino acids. The CDR3 nucleotides read TGTGCCAGCAGATATGACACTGAAGCTTTCTTT. This translates into CASRYDTEAFF.

The chain carries TRBV29-1 and TRBJ2-2; tentatively, D is TRBD1 (6 bases). The CDR3 is 15 residues long. V was cut by 3 bases and J by 7 bases, with 18 bases left in between. CDR1 SQVTM and CDR2 ANQGSEA come from the germline V gene. The CDR3, as DNA: TGCAGCGTTGACCGAGGCTGGGGGCAAGGCGGGGAGCTGTTTTTT. Protein: CSVDRGWGQGGELFF.

The V call is TRBV3-1, the J call TRBJ2-1; 7 bases are a match to TRBD2. Germline CDR1 reads LGHDT; CDR2 reads YNNKEL (reference sequence). V trimming: 0 bases; J trimming: 8 bases; junction bases outside the gene matches: 7. This CDR3 contains 15 residues. The CDR3, as DNA: TGTGCCAGCAGCCAAGACAGCGGGGTAAAAGATGAGCAGTTCTTC. It codes for CASSQDSGVKDEQFF.

This clonotype was observed many times. V gene TRBV13 combines with J gene TRBJ2-1; TRBD2 is a possible D gene (6 bases). V lost 5 bases to trimming and J lost 9 bases, with 14 bases between them. Germline CDR1 reads PRHDT; CDR2 reads FYEKMQ (reference sequence). This CDR3 has 13 residues. Written as DNA, the CDR3 is TGTGCCAGCAGCCCGGGAGCCAAAGGTGAGCAGTTCTTC. This encodes CASSPGAKGEQFF. Using reference TRBV13 and TRBJ2-1 for the parts outside the CDR3, the full variable domain is AAGVIQSPRHLIKEKRETATLKCYPIPRHDTVYWYQQGPGQDPQFLISFYEKMQSDKGSIPDRFSAQQFSDYHSELNMSSLELGDSALYFCASSPGAKGEQFFGPGTRLTVL.

This clonotype was picked up many times. The V and J genes are TRBV28 and TRBJ2-7; TRBD1 is a possible D gene (6 bases). Trimming removed 7 bases from V and 5 bases from J, with 18 bases in between. The CDR3 contains 14 residues. Looked up from germline, CDR1 is MDHEN and CDR2 is SYDVKM. Written as DNA, the CDR3 is TGTGCCAGCACCAAAGAGACAGGTATCGACGAGCAGTACTTC. Translating gives CASTKETGIDEQYF. The full variable domain, rest sourced from reference TRBV28 and TRBJ2-7, is DVKVTQSSRYLVKRTGEKVFLECVQDMDHENMFWYRQDPGLGLRLIYFSYDVKMKEKGDIPEGYSVSREKKERFSLILESASTNQTSMYLCASTKETGIDEQYFGPGTRLTVT.

This clonotype was counted between two and nine times. V and J are TRBV20-1 and TRBJ2-5; 11 bases agree with TRBD2. This CDR3 has 17 residues. V lost 2 bases and J lost 5; bases outside the gene matches: 13. Germline assignment: CDR1 DFQATT and CDR2 SNEGSKA (reference sequence). This CDR3 is CSARPPSGGPGGETQYF. The CDR3 DNA sequence: TGCAGTGCTAGACCCCCTAGCGGGGGGCCCGGTGGGGAGACCCAGTACTTC.

This clonotype was observed at least ten times. This chain connects TRBV2 to TRBJ1-1, with no clear D. The CDR3 loop spans 14 amino acids. Between the trimmed V and J ends, which lost 4 bases and 1 base, there was a span of 10 bases. In germline, CDR1 is SNHLY, CDR2 FYNNEI. The DNA for the CDR3 is TGTGCCAGCAGTGTGCTATCAGGGAACACTGAAGCTTTCTTT. Its translation: CASSVLSGNTEAFF.

The table lists this clonotype with many counts. The CDR3 nucleotides read TGCAGTGCTAGGCGACAGGGGGCTGACTATGGCTACACCTTC. Translating gives CSARRQGADYGYTF. The chain recombines TRBV20-1 with TRBJ1-2, with 10 bases fitting TRBD1. Germline loops: CDR1 DFQATT, CDR2 SNEGSKA (reference sequence). This CDR3 has 14 residues. The ends lost 3 bases at V and 3 bases at J; junction bases unmatched: 4.

The sample holds many counts of this clonotype. The V and J genes are TRBV20-1 and TRBJ1-1, with no clear D. V shed 0 bases and J shed 1 base, with 9 bases lying between them. The CDR3 covers 14 residues. Germline V gene sequence: CDR1 DFQATT, CDR2 SNEGSKA (reference sequence). The CDR3, as DNA: TGCAGTGCTAGAGATGGGAACCAGAACACTGAAGCTTTCTTT. This codes for CSARDGNQNTEAFF.

This clonotype was observed a handful of times. The gene calls are TRBV7-3 and TRBJ2-3; D is perhaps TRBD2 (7 bases). The CDR3 contains 19 residues. The V end was cut by 0 bases, the J end by 0 bases, with 19 bases between. Germline assignment: CDR1 SGHTA and CDR2 FQGTGA. The CDR3 spells CASSLTGGGGGLSTDTQYF. The CDR3 DNA reads TGTGCCAGCAGCTTAACGGGGGGAGGCGGGGGCCTAAGCACAGATACGCAGTATTTT.

The chain recombines TRBV2 with TRBJ2-2; TRBD2 matches at 7 bases. The V gene's germline CDR1 is SNHLY and CDR2 FYNNEI. V lost 4 bases and J lost 6; bases outside the gene matches: 11. The CDR3 consists of 16 residues. CDR3 nucleotide sequence: TGTGCCAGCAGTGTGTTGAGCGGGGAAGCGGCCGGGGAGCTGTTTTTT. This gives the protein CASSVLSGEAAGELFF. Full variable domain (missing parts from reference TRBV2 and TRBJ2-2): EPEVTQTPSHQVTQMGQEVILRCVPISNHLYFYWYRQILGQKVEFLVSFYNNEISEKSEIFDDQFSVERPDGSNFTLKIRSTKLEDSAMYFCASSVLSGEAAGELFFGEGSRLTVL.

The chain links TRBV6-2 or TRBV6-3 to TRBJ1-1, with D possibly being TRBD1 (6 bases). CDR1 is MNHEY, CDR2 SVGEGT, per germline. V was pared by 2 bases and J by 10 bases, with 17 bases between. This CDR3 spans 14 amino acids. The CDR3 loop reads CASSYTTGRVRAFF. The CDR3 DNA is TGTGCCAGCAGTTACACAACAGGGCGGGTCAGAGCTTTCTTT.

This clonotype was counted between two and nine times. V is TRBV3-1 and J is TRBJ2-6; 9 bases line up with TRBD1. This CDR3 region has 17 residues. The V and J ends lost 5 bases and 0 bases, in that order; junction bases with no gene match: 5. In germline, CDR1 is LGHDT, CDR2 YNNKEL (reference sequence). CDR3 in DNA: TGTGCCAGCAGCTCCGGACAGGGGCTCTCTGGGGCCAACGTCCTGACTTTC. Translated, it gives CASSSGQGLSGANVLTF.

V is TRBV5-1 and J is TRBJ2-5, with 9 bases aligning to TRBD1. The junction had 3 bases not matched to a gene; V was cut back by 4 bases and J by 5 bases. The CDR3 runs 13 residues. Germline CDR1 is SGHRS and CDR2 is YFSETQ. In DNA form, the CDR3 reads TGCGCCAGCAGCACACAGGGGGCTGAGACCCAGTACTTC. Translating gives CASSTQGAETQYF. Filled out from reference TRBV5-1 and TRBJ2-5, the complete variable domain reads KAGVTQTPRYLIKTRGQQVTLSCSPISGHRSVSWYQQTPGQGLQFLFEYFSETQRNKGNFPGRFSGRQFSNSRSEMNVSTLELGDSALYLCASSTQGAETQYFGPGTRLLVL.

This clonotype appeared a single time. The genes are TRBV28 and TRBJ1-5, with D maybe TRBD1 (6 bases). V lost 3 bases and J 9 bases, leaving 15 bases between the germline ends. The CDR3 contains 14 residues. Germline V gene lookup returns CDR1 MDHEN and CDR2 SYDVKM. DNA for the CDR3: TGTGCCAGCAGTTTCGGGGGGCTGGGGCGGCCCCAGCATTTT. This translates into CASSFGGLGRPQHF.

This clonotype showed up just a few times. The chain combines TRBV6-1 with TRBJ2-1; no firm D call. CDR1 and CDR2 from the germline V gene are MNHNS and SASEGT. The V and J ends lost 5 bases and 6 bases respectively, with 17 bases between them. The CDR3 has 15 amino acids. CDR3 sequence reads: CASSPGVVSPNEQFF. In DNA form, the CDR3 reads TGTGCCAGCAGTCCGGGTGTGGTCTCCCCCAATGAGCAGTTCTTC.